Below are 18 T cell receptor beta chains sequenced from a single sample in a study of OX40 agonist ivuxolimab in advanced cancers. The method was immunoSEQ multiplex PCR; TCRdb's version includes in-frame clones alone and lacks a portion of them. The sample shows roughly 50,000 clones, 80% of them seen only once. The sequencing used CD4+ or CD8+ T cells sorted from blood, collected in a trial of the OX40 agonist ivuxolimab. The receptors shown here come from an adult with an advanced solid tumor such as melanoma, head and neck, liver or kidney cancer.

This clone has only one observation. The chain has TRBV4-3 and TRBJ2-7, with TRBD1 matching over 7 bases. This CDR3 is built from 14 residues. V dropped 4 bases and J dropped 5; count of bases not matched to a gene: 8. The germline V gene has CDR1 LGHNA and CDR2 YSLEER. Here the CDR3 DNA reads TGCGCCAGCAGCCTTCGACAGGGTACCGACGAGCAGTACTTC. It translates to CASSLRQGTDEQYF.

The chain links TRBV7-8 to TRBJ2-4; weak D call: TRBD2 (7 bases). The germline V gene encodes CDR1 SGHVS and CDR2 FQNEAQ. This CDR3 contains 16 residues. V shed 2 bases and J shed 0 bases, with 11 bases lying between them. The CDR3 DNA reads as TGTGCCAGCAGCTTAACAGGGAGGGTAGCCAAAAACATTCAGTACTTC. This translates into CASSLTGRVAKNIQYF.

CDR3 region: CASSPGEAYNEQFF. The CDR3 DNA is TGTGCCAGCTCACCAGGGGAAGCGTACAATGAGCAGTTCTTC. The V gene is TRBV18, the J gene TRBJ2-1; D is ambiguous. Germline-derived CDR1 and CDR2 are KGHSH and LQKENI. Trimming pared 2 bases from V and 4 bases from J, leaving 9 bases between. The CDR3 spans 14 residues.

The gene calls are TRBV5-6 and TRBJ2-3; the match to TRBD2 covers 15 bases. Germline-derived CDR1 and CDR2 are SGHDT and YYEEEE. The CDR3 loop spans 16 amino acids. The junction had 2 bases not matched to a gene; V was cut back by 5 bases and J by 1 base. This CDR3 is CASSGLAGGGTDTQYF. The DNA of the CDR3 is TGTGCCAGCAGTGGACTAGCGGGAGGGGGCACAGATACGCAGTATTTT.

V is TRBV7-2 and J is TRBJ2-1, with D unclear. CDR3 size: 14 residues. The V end was cut by 0 bases, the J end by 9 bases, with 12 bases between. Germline CDR1 and CDR2: SGHTA and FQGNSA. In DNA, the CDR3 is TGTGCCAGCAGCTTAGCGCTGCAGATAAGTGAGCAGTTCTTC. This gives the protein CASSLALQISEQFF.

The rearrangement joins TRBV6-5 to TRBJ2-1; D is unclear. The CDR3 consists of 16 residues. Trimming pared 3 bases from V and 2 bases from J, leaving 14 bases between. Germline lookup yields CDR1 MNHEY and CDR2 SVGAGI. The chain's CDR3 is CASSYKGRRAYNEQFF. The CDR3, as DNA: TGTGCCAGCAGTTATAAGGGAAGAAGGGCCTACAATGAGCAGTTCTTC.

J is TRBJ2-1 and V is TRBV27; 14 bases are shared with TRBD2. V gave up 4 bases and J gave up 7 bases; unmatched junction bases: 6. Per the germline V gene, CDR1 is MNHEY and CDR2 is SMNVEV (reference sequence). This CDR3 has 16 amino acids. The CDR3: CASSSGTSGSWNEQFF. The CDR3 coding sequence is TGTGCCAGCAGTTCGGGGACTAGCGGGAGCTGGAATGAGCAGTTCTTC.

This clone was picked up a small number of times. V gene TRBV4-1 combines with J gene TRBJ1-6; D is ambiguous. V was cut by 0 bases and J by 10 bases, with 13 bases left in between. The CDR3 runs 15 residues. Germline-derived CDR1 and CDR2 are MGHRA and YSYEKL. The CDR3 is CASSQDMASKSPLHF. The CDR3 DNA is TGCGCCAGCAGCCAAGATATGGCTTCCAAATCACCCCTCCACTTT.

V is TRBV7-2 and J is TRBJ1-2; TRBD1 is a possible D gene (6 bases). CDR1 is SGHTA and CDR2 is FQGNSA in the germline V gene. The germline V and J ends were trimmed by 4 bases and 6 bases, with 12 bases remaining between them. The CDR3 consists of 13 residues. CDR3 amino acids: CASSYGGRDGYTF. The CDR3 DNA sequence: TGTGCCAGCAGCTATGGGGGGCGGGATGGCTACACCTTC.

The rearrangement uses TRBV7-6 and TRBJ2-3; D is unclear. Germline V CDR1 and CDR2: SGHVS, FNYEAQ. Trimming cost V 4 bases and J 0 bases, with 14 bases left between them. The CDR3 sequence is 16 residues long. CDR3 bases: TGTGCCAGCAGCTCGGGCTGGGTCTCTAGCACAGATACGCAGTATTTT. Amino acids: CASSSGWVSSTDTQYF. The whole variable domain, remainder taken from reference TRBV7-6 and TRBJ2-3, is GAGVSQSPRYKVTKRGQDVALRCDPISGHVSLYWYRQALGQGPEFLTYFNYEAQQDKSGLPNDRFSAERPEGSISTLTIQRTEQRDSAMYRCASSSGWVSSTDTQYFGPGTRLTVL.

V and J are TRBV5-1 and TRBJ2-1; 12 bases match TRBD1. V dropped 4 bases and J dropped 6; count of bases not matched to a gene: 5. This CDR3 is built from 15 residues. From germline, CDR1 is SGHRS and CDR2 YFSETQ. Written as DNA, the CDR3 is TGCGCCAGCAGCCCCGGGACAGGGGGCATCAATGAGCAGTTCTTC. Its protein is CASSPGTGGINEQFF.

This clone was observed a few times. The rearrangement links TRBV6-1 to TRBJ2-1; 7 bases fit TRBD1. The CDR3 sequence is 16 residues long. Germline CDR1 MNHNS, CDR2 SASEGT. The ends lost 1 base at V and 3 bases at J; junction bases unmatched: 6. DNA of the CDR3: TGTGCCAGCAGTGAAGGTGGGACAGCTTTCTACAATGAGCAGTTCTTC. Encoded protein: CASSEGGTAFYNEQFF.

V and J are TRBV29-1 and TRBJ1-1; D is ambiguous. Germline V gene lookup returns CDR1 SQVTM and CDR2 ANQGSEA. The CDR3 length is 11 residues. V was clipped by 4 bases and J by 1 base, with 4 bases between them. The CDR3 here is CSVVKNTEAFF. CDR3 coding DNA: TGCAGCGTTGTGAAGAACACTGAAGCTTTCTTT.

The chain joins TRBV27 to TRBJ2-7, with a weak D call TRBD1 (6 bases). This CDR3 is built from 12 residues. Trimming removed 6 bases from V and 5 bases from J, with 11 bases in between. Germline V CDR1 and CDR2: MNHEY, SMNVEV (reference sequence). The CDR3 reads CASSSQGHEQYF. CDR3 in DNA: TGTGCCAGCAGCTCACAGGGACACGAGCAGTACTTC.

A word on this clone: The sample contains more than one DNA sequence encoding this CDR3. The chain uses TRBV5-1 and TRBJ2-2; unclear D gene. Germline V lookup: CDR1 SGHRS, CDR2 YFSETQ. The length of the CDR3 is 14 residues. The V and J ends lost 0 bases and 1 base respectively, with 4 bases between them. The CDR3 region has the DNA TGCGCCAGCAGCTTGGATGGGAACACCGGGGAGCTGTTTTTT. The encoded protein is CASSLDGNTGELFF.

This rearrangement joins TRBV6-5 to TRBJ2-2; D not resolved. V was pared by 6 bases and J by 2 bases, with 7 bases between. Germline assignment: CDR1 MNHEY and CDR2 SVGAGI. The CDR3 runs to 13 residues. CDR3 sequence: CASRDGNTGELFF. The CDR3 DNA reads as TGTGCCAGCAGGGACGGAAACACCGGGGAGCTGTTTTTT.

This rearrangement joins TRBV6-6 to TRBJ2-7; 11 bases map to TRBD2. The CDR3 runs 16 residues. The germline V gene has CDR1 MNHNY and CDR2 SVGAGI (reference sequence). Losses at the gene ends were 0 bases for V and 5 bases for J; bases not matched to a gene: 6. The CDR3 sequence: CASSYSLLAGANEQYF. The CDR3 bases are TGTGCCAGCAGTTACTCGTTACTAGCGGGAGCCAACGAGCAGTACTTC.

The gene calls are TRBV15 and TRBJ2-7; D is unclear. This CDR3 has 14 residues. V was trimmed by 5 bases and J by 3 bases, leaving 14 bases between them. Germline-derived CDR1 and CDR2 are LNHNV and YYDKDF (reference sequence). CDR3 coding DNA: TGTGCCACCAGCCCCGACCGTACTAACTACGAGCAGTACTTC. The encoded protein is CATSPDRTNYEQYF.